This T cell receptor beta chain is drawn from a study of CD8 T cells in Susac syndrome. Random-hexamer reverse transcription was applied to 0.5 to 1 ug RNA. Amplification of the TCR beta CDR3 was carried out by immunoSEQ multiplex PCR, which spanned a total of 54 Vbeta and 13 Jbeta segments. TCRdb passed the immunoSEQ multiplex PCR reads through MiXCR, listing each CDR3 protein once. The repertoire includes some 47,000 distinct CDR3 sequences, nearly 95% of them detected once, and around 0.42% sits in the top ten. CD8+ and CD4+ T cells from blood underwent TCR beta sequencing. The V and J ends lost 8 bases and 8 bases, in that order; junction bases with no gene match: 18. CDR1 and CDR2 from the germline V gene are MNHEY and SVGAGI. The CDR3 extends over 18 amino acids.

The sample was CD8+ T cells from PBMCs. This rearrangement joins TRBV6-5 to TRBJ2-1; the match to TRBD2 covers 13 bases. The sequence was obtained from a human donor in good health. The CDR3 is CASVGVTSGRAGADEQFF. The CDR3 DNA reads TGTGCCAGCGTTGGGGTAACTAGCGGGAGGGCCGGGGCGGATGAGCAGTTCTTC.